Below are 25 T cell receptor beta chains sequenced from a single sample in a study of blood T cell repertoires in COVID-19. Some clones are missing from TCRdb's copy, which holds only in-frame ones; the method was immunoSEQ multiplex PCR. The sample includes some 500,000 clones, approximately 87% of them seen just once. What was sequenced was PBMCs or T cells enriched from blood (not recorded which). These receptors all come from a woman between 35 and 50 years old who had recovered from COVID-19.

This chain uses TRBV19 with TRBJ2-2; 10 bases align to TRBD1. This CDR3 is built from 15 residues. Germline values: CDR1 LNHDA, CDR2 SQIVND (reference sequence). V lost 7 bases to trimming and J lost 5 bases; unmatched junction nucleotides: 7. CDR3 coding DNA: TGTGCCAGTATACGGACAGGGGGGTGGACCGGGGAGCTGTTTTTT. Protein sequence: CASIRTGGWTGELFF.

CDR3 coding DNA: TGCAGCGTACGACAGTTCACAGATACGCAGTATTTT. The encoded protein is CSVRQFTDTQYF. This chain links TRBV29-1 with TRBJ2-3; maybe TRBD1 (5 bases). V lost 6 bases and J 2 bases, leaving 9 bases between the germline ends. The CDR3 loop spans 12 amino acids. Germline assignment: CDR1 SQVTM and CDR2 ANQGSEA.

The chain carries TRBV3-1 (or the pseudogene TRBV3-2) and TRBJ1-1; 7 nucleotides agree with TRBD1. Germline trimming cut 2 bases from V and 10 bases from J; bases unmatched to any gene: 7. The CDR3 has 13 amino acids. CDR1 is LGHDT and CDR2 is YNNKEL in the germline V gene (reference sequence). The CDR3 DNA reads as TGTGCCAGCAGCCAAACCCGACAGGGTACAGCTTTCTTT. Amino acids: CASSQTRQGTAFF.

The gene calls are TRBV3-1 (or the pseudogene TRBV3-2) and TRBJ2-7; 8 bases align to TRBD1. This CDR3 has 13 amino acids. CDR1 is LGHDT and CDR2 is YNNKEL in the germline V gene (reference sequence). The ends lost 7 bases at V and 2 bases at J; junction bases unmatched: 4. Here the CDR3 reads CASTPTGAYEQYF. DNA for the CDR3: TGTGCCAGCACTCCGACAGGGGCCTACGAGCAGTACTTC.

This clone showed up just a few times. This chain uses TRBV7-2 with TRBJ2-1, with 9 bases identical to TRBD2. V lost 5 bases and J lost 7; bases outside the gene matches: 3. The CDR3 spans 13 residues. Germline V CDR1 and CDR2: SGHTA, FQGNSA. The CDR3 reads CASSISGRNEQFF. In nucleotides, the CDR3 is TGTGCCAGCAGCATCAGCGGGAGGAATGAGCAGTTCTTC.

This clone occurred a few times. The chain links TRBV19 to TRBJ1-2, with 7 bases lining up with TRBD1. The junction had 7 bases not matched to a gene; V was cut back by 5 bases and J by 4 bases. Germline CDR1 is LNHDA and CDR2 is SQIVND (reference sequence). The CDR3 runs 14 residues. The CDR3 nucleotides read TGTGCCAGTAGTCCCCTGGGACAGTTCTATGGCTACACCTTC. As protein: CASSPLGQFYGYTF.

V gene TRBV5-1 combines with J gene TRBJ1-3; the D gene is possibly TRBD1 (6 bases). Per the germline V gene, CDR1 is SGHRS and CDR2 is YFSETQ. The V end lost 4 bases, the J end lost 0 bases, and 11 bases lay between the germline ends. The CDR3 contains 15 residues. CDR3 nucleotide sequence: TGCGCCAGCAGCCTAGGGGGTAACTCTGGAAACACCATATATTTT. This translates into CASSLGGNSGNTIYF.

Points on this clone: The same CDR3 can be traced to other DNA sequences in this sample. CDR3 sequence reads: CASSLQGSYEQYF. DNA of the CDR3: TGTGCCAGCAGCTTACAGGGGTCCTACGAGCAGTACTTC. This sequence joins TRBV11-3 and TRBJ2-7, with a possible D match to TRBD1 (6 bases). This CDR3 is 13 amino acids long. Deletions cut 2 bases from V and 1 base from J, with 6 bases between. Germline loops: CDR1 SGHNT, CDR2 YENEEA.

V gene TRBV29-1 combines with J gene TRBJ1-4; 8 bases are shared with TRBD1. V dropped 6 bases and J dropped 14; count of bases not matched to a gene: 11. CDR1 is SQVTM and CDR2 is ANQGSEA in the germline V gene. The CDR3 length is 12 residues. CDR3 DNA sequence: TGCAGCGTAACGAGAACAACAGGGGGTCTGTTTTTT. It yields the protein CSVTRTTGGLFF.

The chain recombines TRBV11-2 with TRBJ1-4; D possibly corresponds to TRBD1 (6 bases). The CDR3 length is 15 residues. V was clipped by 3 bases and J by 7 bases, with 15 bases between them. Germline lookup yields CDR1 SGHAT and CDR2 FQNNGV. The CDR3 DNA is TGTGCCAGCAGCTTGAGGGGGATACTTGGTGAAAAACTGTTTTTT. It specifies CASSLRGILGEKLFF.

This sequence joins TRBV29-1 and TRBJ2-1; 9 bases align to TRBD2. V lost 2 bases, J lost 13 bases, and 9 bases stayed unmatched. This CDR3 is 13 amino acids long. Germline V gene data show CDR1 as SQVTM and CDR2 as ANQGSEA. In nucleotides, the CDR3 is TGCAGCGTTGAATTAGGTAGCGGGAGTCCCCAGTTCTTC. It codes for CSVELGSGSPQFF.

As concerns this clone: One end of the junction fails to match germline, which may point to a read error. This rearrangement joins TRBV10-3 to TRBJ2-1; no firm D call. Germline V CDR1 and CDR2: ENHRY, SYGVKD. The CDR3 covers 12 residues. The CDR3 sequence is CAISQSEDEQFF. In nucleotides, the CDR3 is TGTGCCATCAGTCAGTCAGAGGATGAGCAGTTCTTC.

This clone occurred once. This chain joins TRBV4-1 and TRBJ1-6; the match to TRBD1 covers 7 bases. This CDR3 has 16 residues. Germline CDR1 MGHRA, CDR2 YSYEKL. V lost 0 bases to trimming and J lost 5 bases; unmatched junction nucleotides: 4. This CDR3 reads CASSQDTGDHNSPLHF. The CDR3 region has the DNA TGCGCCAGCAGCCAAGATACAGGGGACCATAATTCACCCCTCCACTTT.

This rearrangement joins TRBV6-1 to TRBJ2-1; TRBD2 might be the D (6 bases). The CDR3 sequence is 15 residues long. The ends were cut back, 2 bases at V and 1 base at J, with 9 bases in the middle. CDR1 is MNHNS, CDR2 SASEGT, per germline. The DNA of the CDR3 is TGTGCCAGCAGTGAACGGGACTTTTCCTACAATGAGCAGTTCTTC. Translating gives CASSERDFSYNEQFF.

The count of this clone is one. V gene TRBV9 combines with J gene TRBJ2-1; a weak D match, TRBD1 (7 bases). This CDR3 has 15 amino acids. Germline-derived CDR1 and CDR2 are SGDLS and YYNGEE. The V gene lost 2 bases and the J gene lost 5 bases, with 14 bases spanning the gap. Here the CDR3 DNA reads TGTGCCAGCAGCGTGCGGGGACAGTCGAACAATGAGCAGTTCTTC. This sequence encodes CASSVRGQSNNEQFF.

J is TRBJ1-2 and V is TRBV18; TRBD1 agrees at 7 bases. The V gene's germline CDR1 is KGHSH and CDR2 LQKENI. V gave up 0 bases and J gave up 8 bases; unmatched junction bases: 3. This CDR3 comprises 13 residues. CDR3 nucleotides: TGTGCCAGCTCACCACCGACAGGGCGAGGCTACACCTTC. Protein: CASSPPTGRGYTF.

The rearrangement joins TRBV9 to TRBJ2-5; TRBD2 matches at 9 bases. CDR3 length: 17 amino acids. Germline lookup yields CDR1 SGDLS and CDR2 YYNGEE. Losses at the gene ends were 0 bases for V and 3 bases for J; bases not matched to a gene: 9. The CDR3 DNA reads as TGTGCCAGCAGCGTAGACGGCGGGAGGGCCCTCGAAGAGACCCAGTACTTC. Amino acid sequence: CASSVDGGRALEETQYF.

The chain has TRBV10-2 and TRBJ1-1; 8 bases agree with TRBD1. The CDR3 is made up of 14 amino acids. From germline, CDR1 is WSHSY and CDR2 SAAADI. V lost 4 bases, J lost 1 base, and 2 bases stayed unmatched. The CDR3 region is CASSGQGRNTEAFF. The CDR3 DNA reads as TGCGCCAGCAGTGGACAGGGGCGGAACACTGAAGCTTTCTTT.

With regard to this clone: The junction shows a germline mismatch at one end, possibly a read error. The chain combines TRBV19 with TRBJ2-1; D might be TRBD1 (5 bases). CDR1 is LNHDA and CDR2 is SQIVND in the germline V gene (reference sequence). The CDR3 sequence is 13 residues long. CDR3 bases: TGTGCCTGTAGCCTGGGCAGGGTCGATGAGCAGTTCTTC. Residues: CACSLGRVDEQFF.

The chain combines TRBV3-1 (or the pseudogene TRBV3-2) with TRBJ1-5, with D perhaps matching TRBD1 (6 bases). This CDR3 has 14 residues. Germline-derived CDR1 and CDR2 are LGHDT and YNNKEL (reference sequence). V was cut by 2 bases and J by 6 bases, with 11 bases left in between. DNA of the CDR3: TGTGCCAGCAGCCAAACAGGGAACGGTCAGCCCCAGCATTTT. Translation: CASSQTGNGQPQHF.

This clone was seen only once. The chain joins TRBV11-3 to TRBJ2-3; TRBD2 aligns across 12 bases. This CDR3 is built from 14 residues. The germline V gene encodes CDR1 SGHNT and CDR2 YENEEA. J was trimmed by 5 bases and V by 5 bases; bases with no gene match: 2. The CDR3 coding sequence is TGTGCCAGCAGCCGACTAGCGGGAGAAGATACGCAGTATTTT. Translation gives CASSRLAGEDTQYF.

J is TRBJ1-2 and V is TRBV9; TRBD1 matches at 11 bases. The germline gives CDR1 SGDLS, CDR2 YYNGEE. J lost 6 bases, V lost 2 bases, and 3 bases had no gene match. CDR3 length: 14 residues. The CDR3 here is CASSVGQGAHGYTF. As DNA, the CDR3 is TGTGCCAGCAGCGTCGGACAGGGGGCTCATGGCTACACCTTC.

In this sample, this clone turned up once. This chain connects TRBV25-1 to TRBJ2-7; D is possibly TRBD1 (5 bases). Per the germline V gene, CDR1 is MGHDK and CDR2 is SYGVNS. The V end lost 1 base, the J end lost 4 bases, and 14 bases lay between the germline ends. The CDR3 totals 15 residues. CDR3: CASSELGVKAYEQYF. DNA of the CDR3: TGTGCCAGCAGTGAATTAGGGGTGAAAGCATACGAGCAGTACTTC.

This chain joins TRBV6-5 and TRBJ2-2, with 8 nucleotides matching TRBD1. With V trimmed by 4 bases and J by 6 bases, 1 base remained unmatched. Germline CDR1 reads MNHEY; CDR2 reads SVGAGI. This CDR3 region has 13 residues. CDR3 sequence reads: CASSWTGPGELFF. The CDR3 nucleotides read TGTGCCAGCAGTTGGACAGGGCCCGGGGAGCTGTTTTTT.

This clone was counted only a few times. This sequence joins TRBV3-1 (or the pseudogene TRBV3-2) and TRBJ2-7, with 10 nucleotides matching TRBD2. Germline loops: CDR1 LGHDT, CDR2 YNNKEL (reference sequence). Unmatched junction bases numbered 11, after V lost 4 bases and J lost 2 bases. The CDR3 is 17 residues long. In DNA, the CDR3 is TGTGCCAGCAGCCCCCTGGGGGTAGCGGGGGGACCCTACGAGCAGTACTTC. It codes for CASSPLGVAGGPYEQYF.